This passage covers 4 T cell receptor beta chains from one sample sequenced in a study of OX40 agonist ivuxolimab in advanced cancers. Method: immunoSEQ multiplex PCR; TCRdb's copy keeps in-frame clones and lacks some. The profile shows some 8,000 clones, about 80% of them singletons. Material: CD4+ or CD8+ T cells sorted from blood, obtained in a trial of the OX40 agonist ivuxolimab. Every receptor here comes from an adult with an advanced solid tumor such as melanoma, head and neck, liver or kidney cancer.

This clone was detected only a few times. V is TRBV29-1 and J is TRBJ2-7, with TRBD1 matching over 9 bases. There are 15 residues in the CDR3. J was trimmed by 3 bases and V by 6 bases; bases with no gene match: 12. CDR1 and CDR2 from the germline V gene are SQVTM and ANQGSEA. CDR3 region: CSVVLLDRGSYEQYF. For the CDR3, the DNA is TGCAGCGTCGTCCTTCTAGACAGGGGGAGCTACGAGCAGTACTTC.

V usage is TRBV27 and J usage is TRBJ1-4, with 9 bases that match TRBD1. CDR3 length equals 13 residues. V lost 8 bases and J lost 11; bases outside the gene matches: 9. The germline gives CDR1 MNHEY, CDR2 SMNVEV (reference sequence). The CDR3 DNA reads as TGTGCCAGCGCGGTGGGGACAGGGAGCAAACTGTTTTTT. Encoded protein: CASAVGTGSKLFF.

This clone was observed once. This sequence joins TRBV5-6 and TRBJ2-7, with 8 bases lining up with TRBD1. In germline, CDR1 is SGHDT, CDR2 YYEEEE. The trim removed 1 base at V and 5 bases at J, leaving 17 bases unmatched. CDR3 size: 18 residues. The chain's CDR3 is CASSLLAGLDREPHEQYF. In DNA, the CDR3 is TGTGCCAGCAGCTTGTTGGCAGGCTTGGACAGGGAACCCCACGAGCAGTACTTC.

CDR3 sequence (DNA): TGTGCCACCAGCTCTAGACTAGCGGGGACCACAGATACGCAGTATTTT. Amino acid sequence: CATSSRLAGTTDTQYF. The rearrangement joins TRBV15 to TRBJ2-3; 11 positions match TRBD2. Trimming removed 5 bases from V and 2 bases from J; junction bases left unmatched: 6. The CDR3 totals 16 residues. Per the germline V gene, CDR1 is LNHNV and CDR2 is YYDKDF (reference sequence).